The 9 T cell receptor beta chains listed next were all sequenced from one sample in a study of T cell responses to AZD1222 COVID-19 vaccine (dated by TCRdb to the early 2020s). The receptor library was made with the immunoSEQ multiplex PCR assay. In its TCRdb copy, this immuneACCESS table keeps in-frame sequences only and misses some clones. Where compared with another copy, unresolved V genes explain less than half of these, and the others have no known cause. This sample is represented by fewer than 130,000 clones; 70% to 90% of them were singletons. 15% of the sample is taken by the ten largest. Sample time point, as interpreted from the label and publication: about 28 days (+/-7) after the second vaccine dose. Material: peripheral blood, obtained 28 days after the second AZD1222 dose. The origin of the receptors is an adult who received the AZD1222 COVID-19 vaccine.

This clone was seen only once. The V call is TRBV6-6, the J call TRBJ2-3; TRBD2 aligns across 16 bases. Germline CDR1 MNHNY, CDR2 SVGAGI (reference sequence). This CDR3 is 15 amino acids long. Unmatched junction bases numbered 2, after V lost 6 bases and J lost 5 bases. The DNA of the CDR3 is TGTGCCAGCAGGGGGACTAGCGGGAGGGGAGATACGCAGTATTTT. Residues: CASRGTSGRGDTQYF.

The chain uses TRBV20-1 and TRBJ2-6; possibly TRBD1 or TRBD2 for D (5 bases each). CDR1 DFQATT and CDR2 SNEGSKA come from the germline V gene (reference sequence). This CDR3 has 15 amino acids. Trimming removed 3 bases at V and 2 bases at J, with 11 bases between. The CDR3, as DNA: TGCAGTGCTAGTATCCGGGGCACTGGGGCCAACGTCCTGACTTTC. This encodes CSASIRGTGANVLTF.

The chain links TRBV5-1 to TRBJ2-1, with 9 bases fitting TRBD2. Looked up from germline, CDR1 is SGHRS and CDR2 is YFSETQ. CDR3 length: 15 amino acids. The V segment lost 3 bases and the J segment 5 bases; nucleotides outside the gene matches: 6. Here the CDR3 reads CASSSGLAKDNEQFF. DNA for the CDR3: TGCGCCAGCAGCTCTGGACTAGCGAAGGACAATGAGCAGTTCTTC.

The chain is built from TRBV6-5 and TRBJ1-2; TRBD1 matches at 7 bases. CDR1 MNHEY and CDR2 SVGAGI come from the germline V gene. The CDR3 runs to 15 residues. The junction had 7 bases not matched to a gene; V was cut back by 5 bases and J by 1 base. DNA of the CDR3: TGTGCCAGCAGTACGCACAGGGGATTTAACTATGGCTACACCTTC. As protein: CASSTHRGFNYGYTF.

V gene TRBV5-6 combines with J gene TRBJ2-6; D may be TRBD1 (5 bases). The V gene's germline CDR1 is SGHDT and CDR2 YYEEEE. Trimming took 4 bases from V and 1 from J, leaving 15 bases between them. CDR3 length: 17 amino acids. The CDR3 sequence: CASSRINHRSGANVLTF. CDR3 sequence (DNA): TGTGCCAGCAGCCGTATAAATCACAGGTCTGGGGCCAACGTCCTGACTTTC.

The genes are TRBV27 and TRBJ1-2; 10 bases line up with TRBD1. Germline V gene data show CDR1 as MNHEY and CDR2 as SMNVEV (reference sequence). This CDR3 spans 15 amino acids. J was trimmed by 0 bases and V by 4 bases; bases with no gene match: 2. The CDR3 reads CASSWTGGANYGYTF. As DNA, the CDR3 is TGTGCCAGCAGTTGGACAGGGGGAGCTAACTATGGCTACACCTTC.

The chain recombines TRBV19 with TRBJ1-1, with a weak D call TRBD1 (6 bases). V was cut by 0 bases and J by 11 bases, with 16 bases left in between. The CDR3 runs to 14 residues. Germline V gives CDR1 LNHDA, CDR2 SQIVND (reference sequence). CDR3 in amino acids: CASSIDLGGRGAFF. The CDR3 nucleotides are TGTGCCAGTAGTATAGATCTGGGTGGAAGGGGGGCTTTCTTT.

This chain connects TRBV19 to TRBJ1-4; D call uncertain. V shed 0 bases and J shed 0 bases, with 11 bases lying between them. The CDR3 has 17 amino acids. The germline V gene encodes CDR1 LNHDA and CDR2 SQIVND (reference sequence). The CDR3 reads CASSIDPYRATNEKLFF. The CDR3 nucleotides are TGTGCCAGTAGTATAGACCCCTACAGAGCAACTAATGAAAAACTGTTTTTT.

The CDR3 reads CASSLSILLAKNIQYF. The CDR3 DNA follows: TGTGCCAGCAGTTTATCGATACTACTAGCCAAAAACATTCAGTACTTC. The chain links TRBV27 to TRBJ2-4; D is unresolved. V lost 0 bases to trimming and J lost 0 bases, with 9 bases between them. Germline lookup yields CDR1 MNHEY and CDR2 SMNVEV (reference sequence). This CDR3 contains 16 residues.